Listed here are 27 T cell receptor beta chains from one sample, sequenced in a study of T cells of healthy individuals. One entry per CDR3 protein, called by TCRdb with MiXCR from the 5' RACE reads. Among about 96,000 distinct CDR3 sequences listed, 17% were seen once. These receptors came from a human donor in good health.

This clonotype was seen at least ten times. Here the CDR3 reads CASSPGDRDYNSPLHF. CDR3 DNA sequence: TGTGCCAGCAGTCCGGGAGACCGGGACTATAATTCACCCCTCCACTTT. The chain recombines TRBV12-3 or TRBV12-4 with TRBJ1-6; D gene ambiguous. The V gene lost 5 bases and the J gene lost 3 bases, with 14 bases spanning the gap. CDR3 size: 16 residues.

This clonotype was detected ten times or more. The rearrangement uses TRBV28 and TRBJ2-7; 8 bases match TRBD2. The length of the CDR3 is 16 residues. Per the germline V gene, CDR1 is MDHEN and CDR2 is SYDVKM. J lost 4 bases, V lost 3 bases, and 11 bases had no gene match. CDR3 in DNA: TGTGCCAGCAGTTTTAAGTACGGGAGGGCCGGGTACGAGCAGTACTTC. Translating gives CASSFKYGRAGYEQYF.

This clonotype was detected many times. V usage is TRBV7-2 and J usage is TRBJ2-1, with D maybe TRBD2 (5 bases). The CDR3 extends over 15 amino acids. V shed 0 bases and J shed 4 bases, with 10 bases lying between them. Looked up from germline, CDR1 is SGHTA and CDR2 is FQGNSA. The CDR3 DNA sequence: TGTGCCAGCAGCTTAGCGTTCGGCGGGTACAATGAGCAGTTCTTC. The encoded protein is CASSLAFGGYNEQFF.

V and J are TRBV9 and TRBJ2-2, with a possible D match to TRBD2 (6 bases). This CDR3 is 14 amino acids long. V lost 4 bases and J 7 bases, leaving 14 bases between the germline ends. Germline assignment: CDR1 SGDLS and CDR2 YYNGEE. CDR3 sequence (DNA): TGTGCCAGCAGCCCGACTAGGGCGAGCGGGGAGCTGTTTTTT. Its translation: CASSPTRASGELFF.

The V gene is TRBV7-3, the J gene TRBJ2-3; D is perhaps TRBD2 (7 bases). The germline V and J ends were trimmed by 1 base and 1 base, with 15 bases remaining between them. Germline loops: CDR1 SGHTA, CDR2 FQGTGA. The CDR3 extends over 17 amino acids. The CDR3 DNA sequence: TGTGCCAGCAGCTTAAATCGGGGGGCGGCCGGCACAGATACGCAGTATTTT. Its translation is CASSLNRGAAGTDTQYF.

The table lists this clonotype with a count of one. The chain couples TRBV5-1 to TRBJ2-1; 12 bases match TRBD2. CDR3 length: 16 residues. The ends lost 4 bases at V and 7 bases at J; junction bases unmatched: 9. Germline V gene data show CDR1 as SGHRS and CDR2 as YFSETQ. CDR3 coding DNA: TGCGCCAGCAGCGGGTCCGGGACTAGCGGGTTGAATGAGCAGTTCTTC. Translated, it gives CASSGSGTSGLNEQFF.

In its sample, this clonotype was seen a few times. CDR3 bases: TGCGCCAGCAGCCAAGACTCTTCGGGGGAGATCATCTACGAGCAGTACTTC. It translates to CASSQDSSGEIIYEQYF. This chain uses TRBV4-3 with TRBJ2-7; a weak D match, TRBD2 (6 bases). The germline V gene encodes CDR1 LGHNA and CDR2 YSLEER. V lost 0 bases to trimming and J lost 3 bases, with 18 bases between them. The CDR3 runs 17 residues.

The chain is built from TRBV28 and TRBJ2-1; D remains ambiguous. The CDR3 runs 15 residues. Trimming took 5 bases from V and 7 from J, leaving 18 bases between them. Per the germline V gene, CDR1 is MDHEN and CDR2 is SYDVKM. The CDR3 here is CASSPRVLVQNEQFF. CDR3 coding DNA: TGTGCCAGCAGTCCCCGGGTACTGGTTCAGAATGAGCAGTTCTTC.

The chain combines TRBV7-2 with TRBJ1-2, with no clear D. Germline CDR1 SGHTA, CDR2 FQGNSA. The V gene lost 5 bases and the J gene lost 0 bases, with 7 bases spanning the gap. The CDR3 spans 13 residues. CDR3 in amino acids: CASSPGPNYGYTF. CDR3 DNA: TGTGCCAGCAGCCCAGGACCTAACTATGGCTACACCTTC.

This clonotype was observed many times. The V and J genes are TRBV5-1 and TRBJ2-6, with TRBD2 matching over 8 bases. The germline V gene encodes CDR1 SGHRS and CDR2 YFSETQ. The CDR3 consists of 19 residues. V was clipped by 2 bases and J by 0 bases; unmatched bases: 10. CDR3 in amino acids: CASSLLSGGLLSGANVLTF. The CDR3, as DNA: TGCGCCAGCAGCTTATTAAGCGGGGGCCTCCTCTCTGGGGCCAACGTCCTGACTTTC.

This clonotype was picked up many times. This sequence joins TRBV10-3 and TRBJ2-3, with 8 bases matching TRBD2. V lost 8 bases and J lost 3; bases outside the gene matches: 4. The germline gives CDR1 ENHRY, CDR2 SYGVKD. The CDR3 extends over 13 amino acids. CDR3 nucleotide sequence: TGTGCCATCCGGGAGGGAGGGACAGATACGCAGTATTTT. Translation: CAIREGGTDTQYF.

This clonotype has only a few counts. The chain couples TRBV4-1 to TRBJ2-2; 12 bases line up with TRBD2. The V and J ends lost 3 bases and 2 bases, in that order; junction bases with no gene match: 4. Germline CDR1 MGHRA, CDR2 YSYEKL. There are 17 residues in the CDR3. The CDR3 spells CASSHGLAGINTGELFF. CDR3 in DNA: TGCGCCAGCAGCCACGGACTAGCGGGGATCAACACCGGGGAGCTGTTTTTT.

There are many counts of this clonotype. The V call is TRBV21-1, the J call TRBJ2-7; TRBD1, the table's D call, was not compared with the DNA. TRBV21-1 is marked as a pseudogene. This CDR3 spans 15 amino acids. CDR3 in amino acids: CASSKAPRGEYEQYF. The DNA of the CDR3 is TGTGCCAGCAGCAAAGCCCCCAGGGGGGAGTACGAGCAGTACTTC.

V gene TRBV6-2 or TRBV6-3 combines with J gene TRBJ1-5; weak D call: TRBD1 (5 bases). The V gene lost 4 bases and the J gene lost 2 bases, with 12 bases spanning the gap. The CDR3 totals 15 residues. Per the germline V gene, CDR1 is MNHEY and CDR2 is SVGEGT. CDR3 coding DNA: TGTGCCAGCAGTTCAAACGGGGCTGGCAATCAGCCCCAGCATTTT. Its protein product is CASSSNGAGNQPQHF.

This clonotype has more than one count but fewer than ten. The rearrangement links TRBV7-2 to TRBJ2-5, with TRBD2 identical over 11 bases. Trimming took 5 bases from V and 6 from J; bases not matched to a gene: 8. Per the germline V gene, CDR1 is SGHTA and CDR2 is FQGNSA. The length of the CDR3 is 15 residues. DNA of the CDR3: TGTGCCAGCAGCACTTCTAGCGGGGGGTTGAAGACCCAGTACTTC. Its translation: CASSTSSGGLKTQYF.

This chain uses TRBV29-1 with TRBJ1-3; D not resolved. Per the germline V gene, CDR1 is SQVTM and CDR2 is ANQGSEA. This CDR3 is 14 amino acids long. Trimming stripped 3 bases from V and 0 bases from J, with 9 bases between. CDR3 amino acids: CSVDGTNSGNTIYF. The CDR3 DNA is TGCAGCGTTGACGGCACCAACTCTGGAAACACCATATATTTT.

The genes are TRBV5-6 and TRBJ1-5, with unresolved D. The CDR3 is 15 amino acids. The V and J ends lost 4 bases and 5 bases respectively, with 16 bases between them. CDR1 and CDR2 (germline): SGHDT, YYEEEE. In nucleotides, the CDR3 is TGTGCCAGCAGCAAACTAGGTGACACCTATCAGCCCCAGCATTTT. This encodes CASSKLGDTYQPQHF. The whole variable domain, filled in from reference TRBV5-6 and TRBJ1-5, reads DAGVTQSPTHLIKTRGQQVTLRCSPKSGHDTVSWYQQALGQGPQFIFQYYEEEERQRGNFPDRFSGHQFPNYSSELNVNALLLGDSALYLCASSKLGDTYQPQHFGDGTRLSIL.

This clonotype appeared a few times. The rearrangement joins TRBV11-2 to TRBJ1-1; tentative D call: TRBD1 (5 bases). This CDR3 region has 16 residues. CDR1 and CDR2 from the germline V gene are SGHAT and FQNNGV. Trimming removed 0 bases from V and 4 bases from J, with 15 bases in between. CDR3 sequence: CASSLEGPMRATEAFF. Written as DNA, the CDR3 is TGTGCCAGCAGCTTAGAGGGACCTATGCGGGCCACTGAAGCTTTCTTT.

The CDR3 here is CASSSPRTSGEYEQYF. CDR3 coding DNA: TGTGCCAGCAGCTCCCCTCGCACTAGCGGAGAATACGAGCAGTACTTC. J is TRBJ2-7 and V is TRBV6-5; 8 nucleotides align to TRBD2. V lost 6 bases and J lost 4; bases outside the gene matches: 14. Germline V gives CDR1 MNHEY, CDR2 SVGAGI. CDR3 length: 16 residues.

The J gene is TRBJ2-2, the V gene TRBV6-5; tentatively, D is TRBD1 (6 bases). This CDR3 spans 12 amino acids. The V gene's germline CDR1 is MNHEY and CDR2 SVGAGI. The V gene lost 5 bases and the J gene lost 5 bases, with 6 bases spanning the gap. The CDR3 spells CASSTGTGELFF. DNA for the CDR3: TGTGCCAGCAGTACAGGGACCGGGGAGCTGTTTTTT.

This chain joins TRBV10-3 and TRBJ2-7; D may be TRBD2 (7 bases). Trimming left V 8 bases short and J 1 base short, with 18 bases between. The CDR3 totals 15 residues. The germline V gene encodes CDR1 ENHRY and CDR2 SYGVKD. In DNA form, the CDR3 reads TGTGCCATCGGTGTTAGGGGGGGAACATCCTACGAGCAGTACTTC. Residues: CAIGVRGGTSYEQYF.

Comment on this clonotype: Since a much larger clone is just one base distant, this may be a read error. The chain links TRBV4-3 to TRBJ2-4, with D perhaps matching TRBD1 (5 bases). The CDR3 runs to 15 residues. Germline V lookup: CDR1 LGHNA, CDR2 YSLEER. The CDR3 is CVSSQVGRLGDIQYF. In DNA form, the CDR3 reads TGCGTCAGCAGCCAAGTAGGCAGGCTAGGGGACATTCAGTACTTC.

The chain couples TRBV5-1 to TRBJ2-3; 13 bases are a match to TRBD2. The CDR3 spans 15 residues. Trimming removed 3 bases from V and 5 bases from J; junction bases left unmatched: 3. Per the germline V gene, CDR1 is SGHRS and CDR2 is YFSETQ. The CDR3: CASSSLAGGEDTQYF. CDR3 coding DNA: TGCGCCAGCAGCTCACTAGCGGGGGGGGAAGATACGCAGTATTTT.

This clonotype has ten or more counts. V usage is TRBV24-1 and J usage is TRBJ2-5; possibly TRBD1 or TRBD2 for D (5 bases each). From germline, CDR1 is KGHDR and CDR2 SFDVKD. V was shortened by 3 bases and J by 5 bases, with 9 bases between the two germline ends. CDR3 size: 13 residues. Here the CDR3 DNA reads TGTGCCACCAGTGATGGGGGTAGGGAGACCCAGTACTTC. Translation gives CATSDGGRETQYF.

The table lists this clonotype with a count of one. The V gene is TRBV10-3, the J gene TRBJ1-2; 8 bases fit TRBD1. Germline values: CDR1 ENHRY, CDR2 SYGVKD. Trimming at V came to 5 bases and at J to 3 bases, leaving 2 bases not matched to a gene. CDR3 size: 13 residues. The CDR3 loop reads CAISRGQDYGYTF. As DNA, the CDR3 is TGTGCCATCAGTAGGGGACAGGACTATGGCTACACCTTC.

The chain links TRBV7-9 to TRBJ1-4; the match to TRBD1 covers 8 bases. CDR3 length equals 16 residues. V was pared by 5 bases and J by 4 bases, with 9 bases of the junction left unmatched. The germline CDR1 and CDR2 sequences are SEHNR and FQNEAQ (reference sequence). The chain's CDR3 is CASSAQRTGNNEKLFF. CDR3 nucleotides: TGTGCCAGCAGCGCACAAAGGACAGGGAATAATGAAAAACTGTTTTTT.

V usage is TRBV27 and J usage is TRBJ2-3; possible D gene TRBD2, 5 bases. Germline V gene lookup returns CDR1 MNHEY and CDR2 SMNVEV (reference sequence). With 11 bases removed from V and 0 bases from J, the gap between germline ends came to 18 bases. The CDR3 length is 15 residues. CDR3 DNA sequence: TGTGCCTCGTCAAGGTACGGGAAAAGCACAGATACGCAGTATTTT. It yields the protein CASSRYGKSTDTQYF.